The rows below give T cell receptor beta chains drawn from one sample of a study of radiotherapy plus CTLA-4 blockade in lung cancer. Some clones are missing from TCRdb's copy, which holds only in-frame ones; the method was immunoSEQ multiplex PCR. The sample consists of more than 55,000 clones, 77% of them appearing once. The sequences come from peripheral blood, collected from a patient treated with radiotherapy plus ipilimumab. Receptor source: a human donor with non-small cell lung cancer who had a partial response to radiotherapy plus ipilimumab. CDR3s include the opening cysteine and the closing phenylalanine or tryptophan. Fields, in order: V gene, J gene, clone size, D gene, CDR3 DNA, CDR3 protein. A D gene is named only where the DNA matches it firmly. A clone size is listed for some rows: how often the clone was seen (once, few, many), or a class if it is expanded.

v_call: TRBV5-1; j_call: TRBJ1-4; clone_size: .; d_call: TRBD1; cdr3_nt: TGCGCCAGCAGCTTGAACGCAAGGACAGGCTCAACTAATGAAAAACTGTTTTTT; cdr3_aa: CASSLNARTGSTNEKLFF
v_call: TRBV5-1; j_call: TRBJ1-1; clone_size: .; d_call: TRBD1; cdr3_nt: TGCGCCAGCAGCGTGCGAGCCGGGACAGGGGCATCAGGGACTGAAGCTTTCTTT; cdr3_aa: CASSVRAGTGASGTEAFF
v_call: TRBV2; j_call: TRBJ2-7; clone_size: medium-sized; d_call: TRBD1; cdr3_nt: TGTGCCAGCAGTGAAGCGGGACAGGGAGACTCCTACGAGCAGTACTTC; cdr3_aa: CASSEAGQGDSYEQYF
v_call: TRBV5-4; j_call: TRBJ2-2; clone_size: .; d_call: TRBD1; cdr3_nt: TGTGCCAGCAGCTTCTACAGGGGGCCCAAGAACACCGGGGAGCTGTTTTTT; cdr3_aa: CASSFYRGPKNTGELFF
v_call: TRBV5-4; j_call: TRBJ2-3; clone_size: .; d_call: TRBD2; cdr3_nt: TGTGCCAGCAGCTCCCCAGGGTTAGCGGGGGGGCGCGGCACAGATACGCAGTATTTT; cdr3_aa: CASSSPGLAGGRGTDTQYF
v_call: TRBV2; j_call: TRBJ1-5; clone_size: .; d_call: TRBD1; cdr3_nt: TGTGCCAGCAGTGTATTAACGGGACAGGGTCCCGATCAGCCCCAGCATTTT; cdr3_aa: CASSVLTGQGPDQPQHF
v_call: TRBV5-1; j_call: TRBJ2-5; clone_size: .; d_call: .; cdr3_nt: TGCGCCAGCAGCTTGCCCGGACAGCAAGAGACCCAGTACTTC; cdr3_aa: CASSLPGQQETQYF
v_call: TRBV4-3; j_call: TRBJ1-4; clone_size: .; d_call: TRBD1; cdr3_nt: TGCGCCATGCCGAGCCCAGGGGGCGCTCAGGAAAAACTGTTTTTT; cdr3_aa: CAMPSPGGAQEKLFF
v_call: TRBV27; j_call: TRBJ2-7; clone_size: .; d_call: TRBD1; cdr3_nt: TGTGCCAGCAGTCGGACAGGAGGTAACTACGAGCAGTACTTC; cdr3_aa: CASSRTGGNYEQYF
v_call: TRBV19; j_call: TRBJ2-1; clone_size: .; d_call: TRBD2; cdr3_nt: TGTGCCAGTAGTGGGGGACTAGCGGGGGGTTACAATGAGCAGTTCTTC; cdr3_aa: CASSGGLAGGYNEQFF
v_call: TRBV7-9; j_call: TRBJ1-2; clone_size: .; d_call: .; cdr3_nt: TGTGCCAGCAGCTTACTTAGTGGCTACACCTTC; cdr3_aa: CASSLLSGYTF
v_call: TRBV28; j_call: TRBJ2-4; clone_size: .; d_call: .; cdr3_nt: TGTGCCAGCAGTAGCTCCGGGACACTTCAGTACTTC; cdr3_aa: CASSSSGTLQYF